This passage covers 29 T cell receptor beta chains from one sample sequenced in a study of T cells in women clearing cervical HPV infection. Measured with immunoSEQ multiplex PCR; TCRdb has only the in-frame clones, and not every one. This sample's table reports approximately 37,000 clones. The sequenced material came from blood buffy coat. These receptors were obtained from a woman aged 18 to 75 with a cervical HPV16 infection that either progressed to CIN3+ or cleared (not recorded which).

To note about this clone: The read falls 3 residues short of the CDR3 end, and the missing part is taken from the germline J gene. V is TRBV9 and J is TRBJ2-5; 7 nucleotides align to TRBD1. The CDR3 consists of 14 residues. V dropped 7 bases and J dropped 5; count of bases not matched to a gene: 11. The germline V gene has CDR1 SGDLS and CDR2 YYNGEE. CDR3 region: CASSSGGSGETQYF. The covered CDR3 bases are TGTGCCAGCTCCTCAGGGGGTTCCGGGGAGACC.

The CDR3 sequence is CSVVAGFAEAFF. The DNA read from the CDR3 is TGCAGCGTTGTGGCGGGGTTTGCTGAA. The chain carries TRBV29-1 and TRBJ1-1; no clear D gene. Sequencing ends 3 residues short of the CDR3 end; the germline J gene provides the rest. Germline CDR1 and CDR2: SQVTM and ANQGSEA. V was cut by 4 bases and J by 6 bases, with 12 bases left in between. The CDR3 spans 12 residues. The full variable domain, in which reference TRBV29-1 and TRBJ1-1 provide the parts outside the CDR3, is SAVISQKPSRDICQRGTSLTIQCQVDSQVTMMFWYRQQPGQSLTLIATANQGSEATYESGFVIDKFPISRPNLTFSTLTVSNMSPEDSSIYLCSVVAGFAEAFFGQGTRLTVV.

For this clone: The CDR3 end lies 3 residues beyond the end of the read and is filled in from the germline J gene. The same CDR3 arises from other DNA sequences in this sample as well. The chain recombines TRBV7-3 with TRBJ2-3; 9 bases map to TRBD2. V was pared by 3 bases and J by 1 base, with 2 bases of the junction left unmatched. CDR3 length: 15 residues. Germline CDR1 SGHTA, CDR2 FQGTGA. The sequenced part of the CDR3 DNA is TGTGCCAGCAGCTTTAGCGGGGGCGGCACAGATACG. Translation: CASSFSGGGTDT. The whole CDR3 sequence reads CASSFSGGGTDTQYF.

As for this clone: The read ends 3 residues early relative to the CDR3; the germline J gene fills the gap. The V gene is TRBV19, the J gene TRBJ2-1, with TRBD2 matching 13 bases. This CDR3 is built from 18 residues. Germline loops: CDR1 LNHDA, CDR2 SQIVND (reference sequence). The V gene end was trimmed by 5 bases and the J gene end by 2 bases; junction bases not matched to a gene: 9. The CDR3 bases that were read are TGTGCCAGTAGTCGGACTAGCGGGAGCTCCCGGCCCTACAATGAG. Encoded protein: CASSRTSGSSRPYNE. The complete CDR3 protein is CASSRTSGSSRPYNEQFF. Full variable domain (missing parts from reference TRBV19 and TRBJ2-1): DGGITQSPKYLFRKEGQNVTLSCEQNLNHDAMYWYRQDPGQGLRLIYYSQIVNDFQKGDIAEGYSVSREKKESFPLTVTSAQKNPTAFYLCASSRTSGSSRPYNEQFFGPGTRLTVL.

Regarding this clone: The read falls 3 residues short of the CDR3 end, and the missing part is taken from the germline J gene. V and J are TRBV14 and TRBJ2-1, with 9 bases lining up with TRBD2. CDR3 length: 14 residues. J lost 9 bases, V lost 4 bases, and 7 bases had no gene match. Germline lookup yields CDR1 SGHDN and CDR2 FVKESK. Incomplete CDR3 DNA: TGTGCCAGCAGCCCCCCCGGGACTAGCTTTGAG. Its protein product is CASSPPGTSFE. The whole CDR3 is CASSPPGTSFEQFF.

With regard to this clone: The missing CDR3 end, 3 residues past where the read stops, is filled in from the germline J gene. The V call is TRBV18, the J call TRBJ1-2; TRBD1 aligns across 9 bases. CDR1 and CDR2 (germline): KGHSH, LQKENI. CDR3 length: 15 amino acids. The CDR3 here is CASSRGQGRYNDYTF. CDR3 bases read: TGTGCCAGCTCACGCGGACAGGGGCGGTACAATGAC.

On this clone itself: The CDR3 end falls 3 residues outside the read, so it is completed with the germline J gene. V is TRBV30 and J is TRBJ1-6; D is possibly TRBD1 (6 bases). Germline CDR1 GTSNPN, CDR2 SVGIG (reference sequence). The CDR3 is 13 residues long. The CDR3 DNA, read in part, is TGTGCCTGGAGTGAACAGGGTGCTAAGGCC. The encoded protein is CAWSEQGAKA. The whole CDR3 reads CAWSEQGAKALHF.

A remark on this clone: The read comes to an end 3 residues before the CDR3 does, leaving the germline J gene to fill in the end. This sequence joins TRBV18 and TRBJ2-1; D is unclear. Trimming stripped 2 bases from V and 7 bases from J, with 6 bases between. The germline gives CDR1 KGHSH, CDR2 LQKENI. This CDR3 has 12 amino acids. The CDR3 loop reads CASSPERNEQFF. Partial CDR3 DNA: TGTGCCAGCTCACCAGAGAGGAATGAG.

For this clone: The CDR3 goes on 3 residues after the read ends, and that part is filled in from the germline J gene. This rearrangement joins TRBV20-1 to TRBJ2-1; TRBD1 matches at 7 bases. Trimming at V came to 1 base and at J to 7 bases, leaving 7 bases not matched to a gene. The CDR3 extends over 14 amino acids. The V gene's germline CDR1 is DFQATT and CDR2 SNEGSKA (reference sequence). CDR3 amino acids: CSARANRGENEQFF. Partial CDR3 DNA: TGCAGTGCTAGAGCGAACAGGGGAGAGAATGAG.

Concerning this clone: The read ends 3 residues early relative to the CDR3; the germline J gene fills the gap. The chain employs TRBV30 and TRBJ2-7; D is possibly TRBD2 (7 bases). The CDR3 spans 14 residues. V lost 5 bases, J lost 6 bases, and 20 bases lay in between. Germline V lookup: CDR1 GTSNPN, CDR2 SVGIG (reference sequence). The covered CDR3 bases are TGTGCCTGGGGGGGGGCAGTCCCTGGGCCCGAG. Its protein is CAWGGAVPGPE. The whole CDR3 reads CAWGGAVPGPEQYF.

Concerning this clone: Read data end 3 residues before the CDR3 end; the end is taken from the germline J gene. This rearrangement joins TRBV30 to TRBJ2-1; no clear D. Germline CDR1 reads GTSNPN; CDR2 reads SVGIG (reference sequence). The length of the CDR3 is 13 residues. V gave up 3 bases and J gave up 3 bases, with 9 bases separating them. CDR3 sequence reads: CAWSPTIYNEQFF. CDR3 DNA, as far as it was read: TGTGCCTGGAGCCCCACTATCTACAATGAG.

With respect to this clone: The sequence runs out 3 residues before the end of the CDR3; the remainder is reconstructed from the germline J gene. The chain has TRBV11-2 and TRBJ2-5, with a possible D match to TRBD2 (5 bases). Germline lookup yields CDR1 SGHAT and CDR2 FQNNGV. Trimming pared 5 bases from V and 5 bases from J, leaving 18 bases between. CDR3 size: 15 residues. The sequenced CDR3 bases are TGTGCCAGCAGCCGAGGGCCCAGCGGTAGGGAGACC. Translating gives CASSRGPSGRET. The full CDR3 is CASSRGPSGRETQYF.

The covered CDR3 bases are TGTGCCAGTAGTACACCGACTAGCTTCAGCTCCTACAATGAG. Its protein is CASSTPTSFSSYNE. The whole CDR3 sequence reads CASSTPTSFSSYNEQFF. The chain joins TRBV19 to TRBJ2-1, with TRBD2 identical over 7 bases. The read finishes 3 residues shy of the CDR3 end, and the germline J gene is used to complete it. Trimming at V came to 4 bases and at J to 0 bases, leaving 9 bases not matched to a gene. From germline, CDR1 is LNHDA and CDR2 SQIVND (reference sequence). The CDR3 has 17 residues.

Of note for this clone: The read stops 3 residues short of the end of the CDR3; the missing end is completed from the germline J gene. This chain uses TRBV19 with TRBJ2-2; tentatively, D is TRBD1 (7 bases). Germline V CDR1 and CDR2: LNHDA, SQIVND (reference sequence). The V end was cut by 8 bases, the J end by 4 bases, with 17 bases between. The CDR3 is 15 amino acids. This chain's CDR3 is CASQAGGPVTGELFF. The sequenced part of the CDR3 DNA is TGTGCCAGTCAAGCAGGGGGGCCCGTCACCGGGGAG. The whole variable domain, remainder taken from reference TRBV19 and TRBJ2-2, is DGGITQSPKYLFRKEGQNVTLSCEQNLNHDAMYWYRQDPGQGLRLIYYSQIVNDFQKGDIAEGYSVSREKKESFPLTVTSAQKNPTAFYLCASQAGGPVTGELFFGEGSRLTVL.

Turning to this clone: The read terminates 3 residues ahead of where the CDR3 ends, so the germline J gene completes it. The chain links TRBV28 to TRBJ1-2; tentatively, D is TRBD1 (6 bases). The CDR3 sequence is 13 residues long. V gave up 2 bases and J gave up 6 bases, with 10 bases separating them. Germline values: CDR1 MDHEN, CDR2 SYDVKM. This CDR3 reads CASSLSGQHGYTF. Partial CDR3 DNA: TGTGCCAGCAGTTTAAGCGGACAGCATGGC.

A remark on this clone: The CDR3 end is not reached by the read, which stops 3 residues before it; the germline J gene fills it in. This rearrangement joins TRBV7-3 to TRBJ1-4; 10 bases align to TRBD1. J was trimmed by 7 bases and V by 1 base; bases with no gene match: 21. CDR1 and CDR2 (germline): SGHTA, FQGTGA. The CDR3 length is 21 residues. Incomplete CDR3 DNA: TGTGCCAGCAGCTTAATGCCCTTACCGGGACAGGGGTATCATTTAGTTGAAAAA. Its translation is CASSLMPLPGQGYHLVEK. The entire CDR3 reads CASSLMPLPGQGYHLVEKLFF. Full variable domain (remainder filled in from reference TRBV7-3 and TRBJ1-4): GAGVSQTPSNKVTEKGKYVELRCDPISGHTALYWYRQSLGQGPEFLIYFQGTGAADDSGLPNDRFFAVRPEGSVSTLKIQRTERGDSAVYLCASSLMPLPGQGYHLVEKLFFGSGTQLSVL.

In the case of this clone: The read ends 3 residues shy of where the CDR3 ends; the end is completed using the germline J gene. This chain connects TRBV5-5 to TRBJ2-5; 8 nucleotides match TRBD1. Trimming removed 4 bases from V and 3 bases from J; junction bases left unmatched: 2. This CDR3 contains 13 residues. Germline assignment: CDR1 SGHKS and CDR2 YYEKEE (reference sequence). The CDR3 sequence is CASSPDREETQYF. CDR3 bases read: TGTGCCAGCAGCCCGGACAGGGAAGAGACC.

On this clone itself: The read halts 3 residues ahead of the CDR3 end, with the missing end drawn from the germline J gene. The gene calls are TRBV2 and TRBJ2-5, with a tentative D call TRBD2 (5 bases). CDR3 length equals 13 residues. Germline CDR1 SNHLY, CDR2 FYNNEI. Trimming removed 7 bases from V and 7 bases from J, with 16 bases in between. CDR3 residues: CASKERSGWTQYF. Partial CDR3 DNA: TGTGCCAGCAAGGAGCGGTCCGGGTGGACC.

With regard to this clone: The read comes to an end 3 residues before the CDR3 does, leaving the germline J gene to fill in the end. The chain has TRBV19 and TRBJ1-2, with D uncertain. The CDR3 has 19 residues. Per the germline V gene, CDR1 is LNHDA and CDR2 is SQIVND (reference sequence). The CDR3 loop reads CASSIDRGRGAGSGNDYTF. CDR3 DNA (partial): TGTGCCAGTAGTATAGATAGAGGTCGGGGAGCGGGATCGGGCAATGAC. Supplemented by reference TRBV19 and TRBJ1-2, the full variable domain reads DGGITQSPKYLFRKEGQNVTLSCEQNLNHDAMYWYRQDPGQGLRLIYYSQIVNDFQKGDIAEGYSVSREKKESFPLTVTSAQKNPTAFYLCASSIDRGRGAGSGNDYTFGSGTRLTVV.

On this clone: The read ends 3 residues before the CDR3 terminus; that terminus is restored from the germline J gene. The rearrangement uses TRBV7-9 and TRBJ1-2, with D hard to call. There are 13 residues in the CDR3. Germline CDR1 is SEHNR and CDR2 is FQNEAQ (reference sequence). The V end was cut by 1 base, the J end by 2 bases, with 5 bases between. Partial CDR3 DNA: TGTGCCAGCAGCTTAGGAGGGAACTATGGC. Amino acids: CASSLGGNYG. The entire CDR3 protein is CASSLGGNYGYTF.

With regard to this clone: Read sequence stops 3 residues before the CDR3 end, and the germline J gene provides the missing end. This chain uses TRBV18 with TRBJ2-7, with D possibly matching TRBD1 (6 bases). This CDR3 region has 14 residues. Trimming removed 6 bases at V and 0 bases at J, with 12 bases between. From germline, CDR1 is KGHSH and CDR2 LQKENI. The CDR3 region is CASSPLDSSYEQYF. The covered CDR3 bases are TGTGCCAGCTCCCCTTTGGACAGCTCCTACGAG.

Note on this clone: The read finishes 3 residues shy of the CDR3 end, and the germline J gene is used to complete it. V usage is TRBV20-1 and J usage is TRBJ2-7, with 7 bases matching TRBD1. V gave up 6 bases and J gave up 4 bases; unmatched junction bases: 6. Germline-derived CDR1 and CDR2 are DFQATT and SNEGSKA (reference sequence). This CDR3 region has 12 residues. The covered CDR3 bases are TGCAGTGCGACCGACAGGGAGTACGAG. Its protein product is CSATDREYE. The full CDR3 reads CSATDREYEQYF.

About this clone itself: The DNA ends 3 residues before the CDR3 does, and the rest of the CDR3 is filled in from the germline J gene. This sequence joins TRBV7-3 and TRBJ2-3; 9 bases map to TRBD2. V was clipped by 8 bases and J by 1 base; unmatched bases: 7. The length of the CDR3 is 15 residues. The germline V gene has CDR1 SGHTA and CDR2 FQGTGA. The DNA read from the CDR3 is TGTGCCAGCCGGGAGGGACTAGCTGGCACAGATACG. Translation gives CASREGLAGTDT. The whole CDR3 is CASREGLAGTDTQYF.

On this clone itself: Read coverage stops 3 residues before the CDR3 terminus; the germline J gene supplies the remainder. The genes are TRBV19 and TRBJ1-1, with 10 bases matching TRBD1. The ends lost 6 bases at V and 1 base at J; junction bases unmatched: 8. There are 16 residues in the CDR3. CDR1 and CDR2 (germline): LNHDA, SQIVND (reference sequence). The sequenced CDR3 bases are TGTGCCAGTAGCTCCGGGACAGGGGTAGGGAACACTGAA. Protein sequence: CASSSGTGVGNTE. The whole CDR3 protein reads CASSSGTGVGNTEAFF.

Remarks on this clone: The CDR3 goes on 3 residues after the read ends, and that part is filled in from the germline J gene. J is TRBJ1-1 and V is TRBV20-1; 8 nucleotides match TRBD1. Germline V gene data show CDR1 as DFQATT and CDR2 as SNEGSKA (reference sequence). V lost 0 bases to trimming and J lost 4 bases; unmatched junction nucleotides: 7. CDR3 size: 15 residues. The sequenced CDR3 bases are TGCAGTGCTAGAGATCGAGGACAGGGCGGCACTGAA. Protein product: CSARDRGQGGTE. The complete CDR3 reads CSARDRGQGGTEAFF.

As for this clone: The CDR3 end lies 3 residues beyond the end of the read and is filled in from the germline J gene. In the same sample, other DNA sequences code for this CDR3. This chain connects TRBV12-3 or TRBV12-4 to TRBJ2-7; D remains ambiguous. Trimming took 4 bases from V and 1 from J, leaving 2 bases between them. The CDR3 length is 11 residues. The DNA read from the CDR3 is TGTGCCAGCAGTTCTTCCTACGAG. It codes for CASSSSYE. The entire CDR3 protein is CASSSSYEQYF.

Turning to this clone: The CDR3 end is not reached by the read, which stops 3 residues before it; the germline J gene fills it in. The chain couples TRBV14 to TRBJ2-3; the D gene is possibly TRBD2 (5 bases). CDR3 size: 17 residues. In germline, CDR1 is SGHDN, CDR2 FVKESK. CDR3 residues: CASSQEPSSLYQETQYF. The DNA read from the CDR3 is TGTGCCAGCAGCCAAGAACCGTCTAGCCTGTACCAAGAGACG.

The sequenced part of the CDR3 DNA is TGTGCCAGCTCCGGAGGGCTAAGGTCACCC. The encoded protein is CASSGGLRSP. The entire CDR3 protein reads CASSGGLRSPLHF. The genes are TRBV18 and TRBJ1-6; D not resolved. Coverage ceases 3 residues before the CDR3 finishes, and the germline J gene fills in the end. From germline, CDR1 is KGHSH and CDR2 LQKENI. CDR3 length: 13 amino acids. The V end lost 6 bases, the J end lost 10 bases, and 13 bases lay between the germline ends.

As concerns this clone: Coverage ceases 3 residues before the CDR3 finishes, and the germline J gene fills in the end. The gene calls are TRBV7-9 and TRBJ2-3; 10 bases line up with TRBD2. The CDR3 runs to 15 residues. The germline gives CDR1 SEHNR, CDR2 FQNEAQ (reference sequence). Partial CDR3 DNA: TGTGCCAGCAGCATAGGAATAGCGGGAGGTGAGACG. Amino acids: CASSIGIAGGET. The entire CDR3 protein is CASSIGIAGGETQYF.